Presented here are 27 T cell receptor beta chains from one specimen sequenced in a study of T cells in Graves' hyperthyroidism and ophthalmopathy. The source material, RNA transcripts, was used to amplify TCR beta CDR3 regions. A set of HTBI primers served as the primers for a first-round RT-PCR of the TCR CDR3. Each CDR3 protein is one row after TCRdb ran MiXCR on the multiplex PCR reads. There are hundreds of thousands of distinct CDR3 sequences in the sample; approximately 15% occur only once, and roughly a tenth lies in the top ten. The specimen was blood. All receptors come from a woman aged 18-29 years with Graves' hyperthyroidism.

This clonotype was detected many times. This sequence joins TRBV28 and TRBJ2-2; 14 nucleotides agree with TRBD2. CDR3 length equals 18 residues. Unmatched junction bases numbered 6, after V lost 3 bases and J lost 3 bases. CDR1 is MDHEN and CDR2 is SYDVKM in the germline V gene. In nucleotides, the CDR3 is TGTGCCAGCAGTTTCTCGGGGGGACTAGCGGGAGACACCGGGGAGCTGTTTTTT. Its translation is CASSFSGGLAGDTGELFF.

This clonotype appeared many times. This chain connects TRBV11-2 to TRBJ1-1; a possible D gene is TRBD1 (5 bases). The CDR3 runs to 13 residues. V dropped 5 bases and J dropped 7 bases, with 14 bases sitting between them. Germline loops: CDR1 SGHAT, CDR2 FQNNGV. CDR3 nucleotides: TGTGCCAGCAGCCCCGCTGAGGGGAATGAAGCTTTCTTT. It specifies CASSPAEGNEAFF.

This clonotype came up many times. This chain connects TRBV27 to TRBJ2-3, with 8 bases identical to TRBD2. V was clipped by 6 bases and J by 7 bases; unmatched bases: 9. Per germline, CDR1 MNHEY and CDR2 SMNVEV (reference sequence). The CDR3 covers 14 residues. The CDR3: CASSSGTRVNTQYF. The CDR3 region has the DNA TGTGCCAGCAGCTCGGGGACTAGGGTGAATACGCAGTATTTT.

This clonotype has only a few counts. The chain links TRBV4-1 to TRBJ2-5; D is unresolved. Germline assignment: CDR1 MGHRA and CDR2 YSYEKL. Deletions cut 0 bases from V and 5 bases from J, with 10 bases between. The CDR3 totals 14 residues. The CDR3 nucleotides read TGCGCCAGCAGCCAAGATTTTGGGCGGGAGACCCAGTACTTC. Its protein product is CASSQDFGRETQYF.

V gene TRBV6-5 combines with J gene TRBJ2-5, with D possibly matching TRBD2 (6 bases). CDR3 size: 14 residues. CDR1 and CDR2 from the germline V gene are MNHEY and SVGAGI. V was shortened by 2 bases and J by 0 bases, with 7 bases between the two germline ends. The CDR3 coding sequence is TGTGCCAGCAGTTACGGGGGGTACCAAGAGACCCAGTACTTC. The encoded protein is CASSYGGYQETQYF.

This clonotype was recorded at least ten times. CDR3 region: CASSQGTGNYYGYTF. The CDR3 DNA follows: TGTGCCAGCAGCCAAGGGACAGGGAATTACTATGGCTACACCTTC. The chain joins TRBV7-8 to TRBJ1-2; 9 nucleotides line up with TRBD1. The length of the CDR3 is 15 residues. Germline loops: CDR1 SGHVS, CDR2 FQNEAQ. With 5 bases clipped from V and 3 bases from J, the junction kept 7 bases outside the gene matches. Combining the CDR3 with reference TRBV7-8 and TRBJ1-2 gives the whole variable domain GAGVSQSPRYKVAKRGQDVALRCDPISGHVSLFWYQQALGQGPEFLTYFQNEAQLDKSGLPSDRFFAERPEGSVSTLKIQRTQQEDSAVYLCASSQGTGNYYGYTFGSGTRLTVV.

In its sample, this clonotype was seen many times. The chain employs TRBV24-1 and TRBJ1-2; 10 positions agree with TRBD1. The CDR3 contains 15 residues. The V and J ends lost 2 bases and 4 bases, in that order; junction bases with no gene match: 3. Germline V gene data show CDR1 as KGHDR and CDR2 as SFDVKD. This chain's CDR3 is CATSDSGQGRYGYTF. CDR3 nucleotide sequence: TGTGCCACCAGTGATTCGGGACAGGGGCGCTATGGCTACACCTTC.

This clonotype was recorded at least ten times. As DNA, the CDR3 is TGCGCCAGCAGCTTTGACGCGGGTATCGGGCGCTACACCTTC. It translates to CASSFDAGIGRYTF. The chain joins TRBV5-1 to TRBJ1-2; no reliable D call. The CDR3 runs to 14 residues. Deletions cut 2 bases from V and 9 bases from J, with 17 bases between. The V gene's germline CDR1 is SGHRS and CDR2 YFSETQ.

In this sample, this clonotype turned up a few times. The chain links TRBV10-3 to TRBJ2-7, with D perhaps TRBD2 (5 bases). Looked up from germline, CDR1 is ENHRY and CDR2 is SYGVKD. Between the trimmed V and J ends, which lost 0 bases and 5 bases, there was a span of 14 bases. The CDR3 contains 15 residues. The CDR3 reads CAISESAGVGDEQYF. Written as DNA, the CDR3 is TGTGCCATCAGTGAGTCGGCAGGAGTCGGGGACGAGCAGTACTTC.

This clonotype was seen ten or more times. The J gene is TRBJ2-1, the V gene TRBV27, with 7 nucleotides matching TRBD2. Germline trimming cut 1 base from V and 6 bases from J; bases unmatched to any gene: 6. CDR1 is MNHEY, CDR2 SMNVEV, per germline (reference sequence). There are 15 residues in the CDR3. For the CDR3, the DNA is TGTGCCAGCAGTTTATTGGCGGGAGTCTCCAATGAGCAGTTCTTC. It encodes CASSLLAGVSNEQFF.

The chain uses TRBV28 and TRBJ2-4, with 7 bases aligning to TRBD2. Germline CDR1 and CDR2: MDHEN and SYDVKM. The length of the CDR3 is 16 residues. Trimming cost V 5 bases and J 3 bases; bases outside gene matches: 10. The CDR3 DNA follows: TGTGCCAGCAGTATTAGTACGGCGGGAGACAAAAACATTCAGTACTTC. Protein: CASSISTAGDKNIQYF.

Notes on this clonotype: Being one base from a much bigger clone, this may be a read error. The chain combines TRBV18 with TRBJ2-7; possibly TRBD1 or TRBD2 for D (5 bases each). Germline V gives CDR1 KGHSH, CDR2 LQKENI. This CDR3 has 14 residues. In DNA, the CDR3 is TGTGCCAGCTCACCAGGGGACGGATACTACGGGCAGTACTTC. This codes for CASSPGDGYYGQYF. The variable domain in full, completed from reference TRBV18 and TRBJ2-7, reads NAGVMQNPRHLVRRRGQEARLRCSPMKGHSHVYWYRQLPEEGLKFMVYLQKENIIDESGMPKERFSAEFPKEGPSILRIQQVVRGDSAAYFCASSPGDGYYGQYFGPGTRLTVT.

The rearrangement joins TRBV20-1 to TRBJ2-7; 8 nucleotides agree with TRBD2. The CDR3 has 13 residues. J gave up 2 bases and V 6 bases, and 6 bases lay outside the gene matches. Germline values: CDR1 DFQATT, CDR2 SNEGSKA (reference sequence). CDR3 residues: CSAGGGTTYEQYF. In nucleotides, the CDR3 is TGCAGTGCCGGGGGGGGAACAACCTACGAGCAGTACTTC.

The V call is TRBV2, the J call TRBJ2-1; D possibly corresponds to TRBD2 (5 bases). Trimming shortened V by 4 bases and J by 6 bases, and 10 bases separated the two germline ends. Germline V gene sequence: CDR1 SNHLY, CDR2 FYNNEI. The CDR3 extends over 13 amino acids. Here the CDR3 DNA reads TGTGCCAGCAGTGCAGACTATTCCAATGAGCAGTTCTTC. It is translated as CASSADYSNEQFF.

The rearrangement joins TRBV7-8 to TRBJ2-1; D gene ambiguous. The CDR3 covers 16 residues. The germline V and J ends were trimmed by 5 bases and 3 bases, with 17 bases remaining between them. Germline CDR1 SGHVS, CDR2 FQNEAQ. The CDR3 DNA sequence: TGTGCCAGCAGCGGACGTCTACAAGGAAGCTACAATGAGCAGTTCTTC. Amino acid sequence: CASSGRLQGSYNEQFF.

This clonotype was counted many times. This chain links TRBV27 with TRBJ1-5; 9 positions agree with TRBD1. The CDR3 contains 16 residues. J gave up 5 bases and V 4 bases, and 9 bases lay outside the gene matches. Germline lookup yields CDR1 MNHEY and CDR2 SMNVEV (reference sequence). This CDR3 reads CASSSTLTGGYQPQHF. CDR3 coding DNA: TGTGCCAGCAGTTCTACTCTCACAGGGGGCTATCAGCCCCAGCATTTT.

This chain links TRBV19 with TRBJ1-3; possible D gene TRBD1, 6 bases. The CDR3 extends over 17 amino acids. CDR1 is LNHDA, CDR2 SQIVND, per germline (reference sequence). V was clipped by 7 bases and J by 4 bases, with 23 bases between them. CDR3 bases: TGTGCCAGTAATCCCAAGACCCAGGGGCCGATCGGAAACACCATATATTTT. It specifies CASNPKTQGPIGNTIYF.

This clonotype was found many times. V is TRBV7-2 and J is TRBJ1-3; 9 bases are shared with TRBD1. CDR3 length equals 14 residues. Unmatched junction bases numbered 4, after V lost 8 bases and J lost 2 bases. Germline CDR1 SGHTA, CDR2 FQGNSA. CDR3 in DNA: TGTGCCAGCCGGGACAGGGCCCCTGGAAACACCATATATTTT. Protein product: CASRDRAPGNTIYF.

This clonotype has more than one count but fewer than ten. A read error may account for a junction end that differs from germline. The chain employs TRBV7-2 and TRBJ2-1, with 8 bases identical to TRBD2. CDR1 is SGHTA, CDR2 FQGNSA, per germline. The CDR3 runs to 15 residues. In DNA form, the CDR3 reads TGTGCCAGCAGCCTTAGCGGGACCTTGTACACTGAGCAGTTCTTC. Its protein product is CASSLSGTLYTEQFF.

The chain links TRBV19 to TRBJ2-3; weak D call: TRBD2 (7 bases). The CDR3 has 13 residues. V lost 11 bases and J lost 5, with 17 bases in between. Germline CDR1 LNHDA, CDR2 SQIVND (reference sequence). The CDR3 DNA sequence: TGTGCCTCAAGGGAGGGGGGGTTAGATACGCAGTATTTT. Its translation is CASREGGLDTQYF.

This clonotype was recorded at least ten times. V usage is TRBV11-2 and J usage is TRBJ2-4; 10 nucleotides match TRBD2. Unmatched junction bases numbered 6, after V lost 6 bases and J lost 7 bases. The CDR3 spans 14 residues. Germline lookup yields CDR1 SGHAT and CDR2 FQNNGV. CDR3 coding DNA: TGTGCCAGCAGTGACGAGCGGGAGGGCAACATTCAGTACTTC. It codes for CASSDEREGNIQYF.

This clonotype showed up just a few times. V gene TRBV9 combines with J gene TRBJ1-5; the match to TRBD1 covers 7 bases. Germline V gene lookup returns CDR1 SGDLS and CDR2 YYNGEE. V gave up 4 bases and J gave up 4 bases; unmatched junction bases: 8. The CDR3 is made up of 15 amino acids. As DNA, the CDR3 is TGTGCCAGCAGCCGGGGGACAGTAGCTAATCAGCCCCAGCATTTT. This codes for CASSRGTVANQPQHF.

The V and J genes are TRBV9 and TRBJ2-3; no reliable D call. CDR1 SGDLS and CDR2 YYNGEE come from the germline V gene. V dropped 0 bases and J dropped 3 bases, with 11 bases sitting between them. The CDR3 runs to 15 residues. CDR3 nucleotides: TGTGCCAGCAGCGTAGCGGCGCCCTCGACAGATACGCAGTATTTT. Its translation: CASSVAAPSTDTQYF.

This clonotype came up many times. The J gene is TRBJ2-7, the V gene TRBV18, with 7 bases matching TRBD1. V was pared by 4 bases and J by 7 bases, with 7 bases of the junction left unmatched. There are 13 residues in the CDR3. Germline assignment: CDR1 KGHSH and CDR2 LQKENI. The DNA for the CDR3 is TGTGCCAGCTCACTCGGGACAGAAAGGGAGCAGTACTTC. The encoded protein is CASSLGTEREQYF.

V gene TRBV4-1 combines with J gene TRBJ2-1; 8 bases fit TRBD2. The germline CDR1 and CDR2 sequences are MGHRA and YSYEKL. CDR3 length: 15 residues. V lost 6 bases to trimming and J lost 4 bases; unmatched junction nucleotides: 8. The CDR3 here is CASSPGASGYNEQFF. The CDR3 region has the DNA TGCGCCAGCAGTCCCGGGGCTAGCGGGTACAATGAGCAGTTCTTC.

This clonotype has a handful of counts. The chain employs TRBV9 and TRBJ2-1; D possibly corresponds to TRBD2 (5 bases). Germline V lookup: CDR1 SGDLS, CDR2 YYNGEE. This CDR3 is built from 15 residues. With 3 bases removed from V and 3 bases from J, the gap between germline ends came to 13 bases. The CDR3 here is CASSELSGGYNEQFF. The CDR3 DNA is TGTGCCAGCAGCGAGTTGAGCGGAGGCTACAATGAGCAGTTCTTC.

The chain uses TRBV25-1 and TRBJ2-1; D unclear. V was trimmed by 3 bases and J by 0 bases, leaving 9 bases between them. Germline CDR1 is MGHDK and CDR2 is SYGVNS. The CDR3 is 15 residues long. The CDR3 DNA sequence: TGTGCCAGCAGTGAGGGGTGGGACTCCTACAATGAGCAGTTCTTC. Translating it yields CASSEGWDSYNEQFF.